This TCR beta chain came from a study of shared clonotypes between healthy human individuals. Per germline, CDR1 MDHEN and CDR2 SYDVKM. Trimming stripped 6 bases from V and 1 base from J, with 15 bases between. The CDR3 has 15 amino acids. Profiled with immunoSEQ multiplex PCR; TCRdb holds only in-frame clones, not every one. This table has about 1.1 million clones, 75% to 80% appearing once. The sequence came from a man between 18 and 35 years old in good health. Some clones in this sample may be carry-over from other donors' samples. Specimen: memory CD4+ T cells from PBMCs. The subset is: CD45RA-negative fraction. This chain joins TRBV28 and TRBJ1-1; D is possibly TRBD1 (5 bases). The CDR3 sequence: CASSRISGGNTEAFF. The CDR3 DNA reads as TGTGCCAGCAGCCGAATCTCGGGGGGGAACACTGAAGCTTTCTTT.